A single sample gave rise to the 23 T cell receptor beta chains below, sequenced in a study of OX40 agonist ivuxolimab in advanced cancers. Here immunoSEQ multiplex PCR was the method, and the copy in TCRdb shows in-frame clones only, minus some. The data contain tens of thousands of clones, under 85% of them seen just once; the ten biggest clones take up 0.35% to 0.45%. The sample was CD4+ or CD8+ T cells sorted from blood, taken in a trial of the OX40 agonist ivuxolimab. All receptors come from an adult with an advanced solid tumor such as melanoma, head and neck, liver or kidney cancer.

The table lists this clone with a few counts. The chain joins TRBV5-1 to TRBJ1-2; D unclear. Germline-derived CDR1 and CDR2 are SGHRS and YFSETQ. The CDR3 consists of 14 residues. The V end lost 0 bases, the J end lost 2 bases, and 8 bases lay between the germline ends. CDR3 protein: CASSLDARNYGYTF. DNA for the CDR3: TGCGCCAGCAGCTTGGATGCCAGGAACTATGGCTACACCTTC.

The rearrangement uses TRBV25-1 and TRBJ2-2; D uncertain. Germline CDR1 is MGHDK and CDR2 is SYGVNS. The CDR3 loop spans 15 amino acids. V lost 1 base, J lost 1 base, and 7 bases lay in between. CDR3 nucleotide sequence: TGTGCCAGCAGTGAATTAACAGAGAACACCGGGGAGCTGTTTTTT. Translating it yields CASSELTENTGELFF.

CDR3 DNA sequence: TGTGCCAGCAGATCTAACAGGGAAGGTCAGCCCCAGCATTTT. Translating it yields CASRSNREGQPQHF. V is TRBV6-5 and J is TRBJ1-5, with D perhaps matching TRBD1 (6 bases). V lost 6 bases and J 6 bases, leaving 15 bases between the germline ends. Germline lookup yields CDR1 MNHEY and CDR2 SVGAGI. The CDR3 spans 14 residues.

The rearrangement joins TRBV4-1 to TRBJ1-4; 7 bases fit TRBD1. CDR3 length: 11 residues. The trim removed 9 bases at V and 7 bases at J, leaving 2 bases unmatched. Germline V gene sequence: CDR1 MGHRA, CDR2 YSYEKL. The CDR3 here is CARQGTEKLFF. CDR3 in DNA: TGCGCCAGACAGGGGACTGAAAAACTGTTTTTT.

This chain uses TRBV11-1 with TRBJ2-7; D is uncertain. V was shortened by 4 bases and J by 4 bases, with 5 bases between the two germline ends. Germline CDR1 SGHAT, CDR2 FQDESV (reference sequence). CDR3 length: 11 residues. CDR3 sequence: CASSSNYEQYF. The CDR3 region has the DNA TGTGCCAGCAGCTCGAATTACGAGCAGTACTTC.

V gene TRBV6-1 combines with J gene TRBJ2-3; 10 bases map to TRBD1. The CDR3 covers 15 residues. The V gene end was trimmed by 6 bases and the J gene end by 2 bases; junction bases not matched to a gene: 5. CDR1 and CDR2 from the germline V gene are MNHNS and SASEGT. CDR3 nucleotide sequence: TGTGCCAGCAGGGGGACAGGGGCCCCCACAGATACGCAGTATTTT. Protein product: CASRGTGAPTDTQYF.

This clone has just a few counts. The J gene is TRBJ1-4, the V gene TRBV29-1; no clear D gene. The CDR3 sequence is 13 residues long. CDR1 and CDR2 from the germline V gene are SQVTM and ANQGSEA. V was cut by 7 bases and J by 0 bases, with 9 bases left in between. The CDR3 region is CSAIEPTNEKLFF. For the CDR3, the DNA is TGCAGCGCAATAGAGCCAACTAATGAAAAACTGTTTTTT.

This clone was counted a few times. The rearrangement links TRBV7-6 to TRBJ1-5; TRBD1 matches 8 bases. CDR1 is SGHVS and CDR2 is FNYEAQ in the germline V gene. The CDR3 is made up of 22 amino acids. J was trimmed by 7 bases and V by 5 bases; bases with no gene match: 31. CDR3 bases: TGTGCCAGCAGCCAAATTCTTGACCGCAGGGGGCGTCCGATCTCCCTAGGGCAGCCCCAGCATTTT. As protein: CASSQILDRRGRPISLGQPQHF.

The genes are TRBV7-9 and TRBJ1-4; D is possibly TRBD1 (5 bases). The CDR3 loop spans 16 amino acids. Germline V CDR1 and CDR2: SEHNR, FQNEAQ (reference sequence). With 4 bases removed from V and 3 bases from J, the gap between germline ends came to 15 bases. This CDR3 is CASSYPYGAANEKLFF. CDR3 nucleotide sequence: TGTGCCAGCAGCTACCCTTACGGGGCGGCTAATGAAAAACTGTTTTTT.

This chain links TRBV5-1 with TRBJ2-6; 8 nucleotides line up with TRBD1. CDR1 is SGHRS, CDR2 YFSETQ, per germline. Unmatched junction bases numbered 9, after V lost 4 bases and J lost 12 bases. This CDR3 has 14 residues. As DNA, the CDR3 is TGCGCCAGCAGCGGCGGGACAGGTGGAGGCGTCCTGACTTTC. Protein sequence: CASSGGTGGGVLTF.

The CDR3 DNA reads TGTGCCAGCAGTGAAAGGGACAGGAGCACAGATACGCAGTATTTT. Amino acids: CASSERDRSTDTQYF. V and J are TRBV6-1 and TRBJ2-3; 8 bases map to TRBD1. Per germline, CDR1 MNHNS and CDR2 SASEGT. V trimming: 2 bases; J trimming: 0 bases; junction bases outside the gene matches: 1. The CDR3 extends over 15 amino acids.

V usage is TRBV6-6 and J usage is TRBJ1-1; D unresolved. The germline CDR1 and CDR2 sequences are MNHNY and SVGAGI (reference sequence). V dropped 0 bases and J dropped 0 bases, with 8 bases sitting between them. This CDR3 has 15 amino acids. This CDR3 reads CASSYSADMNTEAFF. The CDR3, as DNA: TGTGCCAGCAGTTACTCAGCAGACATGAACACTGAAGCTTTCTTT.

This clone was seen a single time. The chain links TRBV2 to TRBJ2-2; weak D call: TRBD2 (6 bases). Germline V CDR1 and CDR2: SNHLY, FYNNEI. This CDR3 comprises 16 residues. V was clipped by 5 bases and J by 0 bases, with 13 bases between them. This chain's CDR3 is CASSSGLGTNTGELFF. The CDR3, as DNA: TGTGCCAGCAGTTCGGGACTGGGTACGAACACCGGGGAGCTGTTTTTT.

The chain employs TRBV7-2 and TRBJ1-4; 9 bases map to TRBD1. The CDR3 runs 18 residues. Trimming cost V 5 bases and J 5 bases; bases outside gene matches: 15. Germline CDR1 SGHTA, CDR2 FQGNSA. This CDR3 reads CASSRDRVKQGGNEKLFF. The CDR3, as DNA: TGTGCCAGCAGCCGGGACAGGGTTAAACAGGGGGGAAATGAAAAACTGTTTTTT.

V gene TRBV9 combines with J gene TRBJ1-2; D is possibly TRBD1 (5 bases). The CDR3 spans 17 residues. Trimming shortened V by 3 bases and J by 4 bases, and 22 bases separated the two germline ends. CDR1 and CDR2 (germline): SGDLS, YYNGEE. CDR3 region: CASSARDRTRVGYGYTF. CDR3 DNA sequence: TGTGCCAGCAGCGCAAGGGACCGCACGCGGGTCGGCTATGGCTACACCTTC.

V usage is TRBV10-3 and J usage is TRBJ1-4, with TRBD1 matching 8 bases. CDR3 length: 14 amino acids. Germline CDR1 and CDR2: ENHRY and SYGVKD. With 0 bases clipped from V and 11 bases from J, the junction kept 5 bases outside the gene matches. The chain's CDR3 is CAISESTGQGKLFF. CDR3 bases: TGTGCCATCAGTGAGTCGACAGGACAGGGCAAACTGTTTTTT.

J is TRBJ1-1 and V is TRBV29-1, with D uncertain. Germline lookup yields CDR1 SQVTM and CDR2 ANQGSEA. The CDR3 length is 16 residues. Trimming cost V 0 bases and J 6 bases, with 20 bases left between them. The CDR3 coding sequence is TGCAGCGTTGAAGATCGGGGTTCGAGGGCCCAAGCTGAAGCTTTCTTT. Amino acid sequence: CSVEDRGSRAQAEAFF.

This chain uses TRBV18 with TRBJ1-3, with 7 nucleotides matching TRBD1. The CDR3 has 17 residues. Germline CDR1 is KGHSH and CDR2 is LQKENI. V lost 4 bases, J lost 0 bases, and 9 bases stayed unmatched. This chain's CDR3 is CASSRSTGDSSGNTIYF. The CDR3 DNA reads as TGTGCCAGCTCACGATCAACAGGGGATAGCTCTGGAAACACCATATATTTT.

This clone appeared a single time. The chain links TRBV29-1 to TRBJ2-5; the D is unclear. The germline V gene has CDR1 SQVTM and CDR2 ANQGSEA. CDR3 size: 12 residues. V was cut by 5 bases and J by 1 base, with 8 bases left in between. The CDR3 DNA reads TGCAGCGTTCTCCAGTCCCAAGAGACCCAGTACTTC. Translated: CSVLQSQETQYF.

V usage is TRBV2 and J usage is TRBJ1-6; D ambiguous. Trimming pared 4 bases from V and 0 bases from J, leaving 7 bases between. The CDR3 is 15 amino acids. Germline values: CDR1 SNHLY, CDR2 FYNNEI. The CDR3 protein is CASSVTSSYNSPLHF. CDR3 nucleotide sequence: TGTGCCAGCAGTGTCACAAGCTCCTATAATTCACCCCTCCACTTT.

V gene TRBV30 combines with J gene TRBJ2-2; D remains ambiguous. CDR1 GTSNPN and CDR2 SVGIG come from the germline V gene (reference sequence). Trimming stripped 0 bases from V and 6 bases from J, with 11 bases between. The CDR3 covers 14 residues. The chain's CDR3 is CAWSVASRAGELFF. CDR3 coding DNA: TGTGCCTGGAGTGTTGCAAGTCGCGCCGGGGAGCTGTTTTTT.

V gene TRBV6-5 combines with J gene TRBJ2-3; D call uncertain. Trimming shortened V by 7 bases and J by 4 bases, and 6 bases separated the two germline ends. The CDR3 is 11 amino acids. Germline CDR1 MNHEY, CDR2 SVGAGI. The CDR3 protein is CASNQADTQYF. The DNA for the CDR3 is TGTGCCAGCAATCAGGCAGATACGCAGTATTTT.

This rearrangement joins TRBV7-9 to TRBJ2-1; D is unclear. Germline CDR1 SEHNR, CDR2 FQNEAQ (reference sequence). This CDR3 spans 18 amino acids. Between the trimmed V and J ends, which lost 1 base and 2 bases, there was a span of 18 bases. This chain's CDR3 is CASSLVPLYGSAYNEQFF. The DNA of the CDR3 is TGTGCCAGCAGCTTAGTCCCCCTCTACGGATCTGCCTACAATGAGCAGTTCTTC.